The clone carrying this T cell receptor beta chain occurred once. V was shortened by 1 base and J by 1 base, with 13 bases between the two germline ends. The germline V gene has CDR1 SEHNR and CDR2 FQNEAQ (reference sequence). The CDR3 runs 16 residues. The record originates from a study of cytomegalovirus exposure and HLA in healthy donors. The PCR was carried out with 60 Vbeta primers and 13 Jbeta primers. Profiled with immunoSEQ multiplex PCR; TCRdb holds only in-frame clones, not every one. The sample comprises under 150,000 clones, around 81% of which are singletons, and about 1.8% rests with the top ten.

The clonotype comes from a woman aged 45-59 years in good health and CMV-seronegative. The specimen was PBMCs. The V gene is TRBV7-9, the J gene TRBJ1-1, with a tentative D call TRBD1 (5 bases). CDR3 sequence reads: CASSLGRGSGNTEAFF. For the CDR3, the DNA is TGTGCCAGCAGCTTAGGGCGGGGGTCGGGGAACACTGAAGCTTTCTTT.